A selection of T cell receptor beta chains follows, all from one sample in a study of response to subunit inactivated influenza vaccine. Each CDR3 protein is one row after TCRdb ran MiXCR on the RT-PCR reads. The table has 400,000 to 650,000 distinct CDR3 sequences, approximately 7.2% seen once; the top ten hold around 13%. The sample here was PBMCs from blood, taken around 25 months after vaccination. These receptors were obtained from a man aged 50-75 years who received an inactivated influenza vaccine. Both conserved end residues are part of each CDR3. The order of the fields is D gene, J gene, V gene, clone size, CDR3 protein, CDR3 DNA. The D gene is left open where the match is weak. Part of the rows lack a size; the others show once, few, many or a class for expanded clones.

>TRBD2|TRBJ2-1|TRBV20-1|NA
CSARGAGGPGNEQFF
TGCAGTGCTAGAGGGGCGGGAGGGCCAGGCAATGAGCAGTTCTTC
>NA|TRBJ1-5|TRBV3-1|NA
CASSKSGPCKQPQHF
TGTGCCAGCAGCAAGTCGGGTCCTTGCAAACAGCCCCAGCATTTT
>NA|TRBJ1-5|TRBV12-3/TRBV12-4|many
CASSLSGLEPQHF
TGTGCCAGCAGTTTATCAGGGCTAGAGCCCCAGCATTTT
>NA|TRBJ2-3|TRBV18|NA
CASSMRGESTDTQYF
TGTGCCAGCTCAATGAGGGGCGAGTCCACAGATACGCAGTATTTT
>NA|TRBJ2-1|TRBV5-1|many
CASSFGSYNEQFF
TGCGCCAGCAGCTTCGGCAGCTACAATGAGCAGTTCTTC
>NA|TRBJ2-3|TRBV20-1|many
CSARRPIGGPDTQYF
TGCAGTGCTAGACGACCCATTGGGGGCCCAGATACGCAGTATTTT
>NA|TRBJ2-3|TRBV29-1|few
CSVEPTDLMLDTQYF
TGCAGCGTTGAGCCTACGGATTTGATGCTAGATACGCAGTATTTT
>TRBD2|TRBJ2-1|TRBV20-1|few
CSARGSGRSGFDEQFF
TGCAGTGCTAGAGGTAGCGGGAGGTCCGGTTTCGATGAGCAGTTCTTC
>NA|TRBJ2-7|TRBV12-3/TRBV12-4|NA
CASSLGGTVQYF
TGTGCCAGCAGTTTGGGTGGAACAGTGCAGTACTTC
>NA|TRBJ2-7|TRBV3-1|many
CASSQSGRADEQYF
NA
>NA|TRBJ1-3|TRBV9|many
CASSLRHSGNTIYF
TGTGCCAGCAGCTTAAGACACTCTGGAAACACCATATATTTT
>NA|TRBJ2-1|TRBV20-1|NA
CSARDPGGHINEQFF
TGCAGTGCTAGAGATCCGGGGGGCCATATCAATGAGCAGTTCTTC
>NA|TRBJ2-1|TRBV19|NA
CASSPGGRTFGRSSYNEQFF
TGTGCCAGTAGTCCCGGGGGCCGTACCTTTGGGCGTAGCTCCTACAATGAGCAGTTCTTC
>NA|TRBJ2-1|TRBV2|few
CASSWDPSSYNEQFF
TGTGCCAGCAGTTGGGACCCGAGCTCCTACAATGAGCAGTTCTTC